This T cell receptor beta chain comes out of a study of cytomegalovirus exposure and HLA in healthy donors. The primer mix had 60 Vbeta and 13 Jbeta primers. Only in-frame clones appear in the TCRdb table, and some are missing; sequencing was by immunoSEQ multiplex PCR. Here the sample spans tens of thousands of clones, 60% to 80% being singletons. Specimen: PBMCs. This receptor was taken from a woman aged 40 to 50 in good health and CMV-seronegative.

CDR3 nucleotide sequence: TGTGCCAGTAGTTCTCGTGGGAGCTCTGGGGCCGGGGAGCTGTTTTTT. Its protein product is CASSSRGSSGAGELFF. J is TRBJ2-2 and V is TRBV19; TRBD2 might be the D (5 bases). Deletions cut 5 bases from V and 6 bases from J, with 19 bases between. The CDR3 consists of 16 residues. Germline assignment: CDR1 LNHDA and CDR2 SQIVND (reference sequence).